The 25 T cell receptor beta chains below come from one sample, sequenced in a study of blood T cell repertoires in COVID-19. Here immunoSEQ multiplex PCR was the method, and the copy in TCRdb shows in-frame clones only, minus some. The sample has under 150,000 clones; 90% are singletons. Sequenced input: peripheral blood. The receptors originated from a man aged 60 to 75 with COVID-19, enrolled during active disease.

The chain's CDR3 is CASSLAGADEQYF. As DNA, the CDR3 is TGCGCCAGCAGCCTAGCGGGGGCCGACGAGCAGTACTTC. The chain couples TRBV4-1 to TRBJ2-7, with TRBD2 identical over 9 bases. CDR3 size: 13 residues. V lost 4 bases and J lost 5; bases outside the gene matches: 3. Germline CDR1 reads MGHRA; CDR2 reads YSYEKL.

In its sample, this clone was seen a few times. J is TRBJ1-6 and V is TRBV19, with D perhaps matching TRBD1 (5 bases). This CDR3 spans 16 amino acids. Germline-derived CDR1 and CDR2 are LNHDA and SQIVND (reference sequence). The V end lost 8 bases, the J end lost 7 bases, and 21 bases lay between the germline ends. This CDR3 reads CASAGDLGHTNSPLHF. The DNA of the CDR3 is TGTGCCAGTGCTGGTGATCTAGGACATACCAATTCACCCCTCCACTTT.

The chain has TRBV28 and TRBJ1-4; 7 positions match TRBD1. Germline CDR1 MDHEN, CDR2 SYDVKM. Trimming cost V 6 bases and J 5 bases; bases outside gene matches: 3. This CDR3 has 13 amino acids. The CDR3 DNA reads TGTGCCAGCAGCAGGGACAGCAATGAAAAACTGTTTTTT. This sequence encodes CASSRDSNEKLFF.

This chain connects TRBV6-1 to TRBJ2-3, with D possibly matching TRBD2 (6 bases). The length of the CDR3 is 16 residues. Per germline, CDR1 MNHNS and CDR2 SASEGT. V was trimmed by 1 base and J by 0 bases, leaving 11 bases between them. CDR3 nucleotides: TGTGCCAGCAGTGAAGGCCCGGGGAGGAGCACAGATACGCAGTATTTT. Translated: CASSEGPGRSTDTQYF.

The gene calls are TRBV28 and TRBJ2-7; TRBD2 matches 10 bases. Germline values: CDR1 MDHEN, CDR2 SYDVKM. J was trimmed by 1 base and V by 7 bases; bases with no gene match: 4. The CDR3 has 14 amino acids. The CDR3 is CASKTSGLSYEQYF. The DNA for the CDR3 is TGTGCCAGCAAGACTAGCGGGCTATCCTACGAGCAGTACTTC.

The chain recombines TRBV11-2 with TRBJ2-7; D gene uncertain. V lost 5 bases, J lost 3 bases, and 14 bases lay in between. In germline, CDR1 is SGHAT, CDR2 FQNNGV. The CDR3 spans 14 residues. The CDR3 reads CASSAPEVGYEQYF. The CDR3 DNA reads TGTGCCAGCAGCGCCCCCGAGGTCGGCTACGAGCAGTACTTC.

This chain joins TRBV27 and TRBJ1-5; the match to TRBD1 covers 8 bases. Germline-derived CDR1 and CDR2 are MNHEY and SMNVEV (reference sequence). The CDR3 contains 14 residues. After removal of 6 bases from V and 5 bases from J, the junction contained 6 bases not matched to a gene. The DNA of the CDR3 is TGTGCCAGCAGCCCGGACAGGGTGGATCAGCCCCAGCATTTT. This sequence encodes CASSPDRVDQPQHF.

V and J are TRBV15 and TRBJ2-3; TRBD2 is a possible D gene (6 bases). V shed 3 bases and J shed 2 bases, with 9 bases lying between them. This CDR3 has 14 amino acids. Germline values: CDR1 LNHNV, CDR2 YYDKDF (reference sequence). The CDR3 region is CATSRDYLTDTQYF. DNA of the CDR3: TGTGCCACCAGCAGGGACTACCTCACAGATACGCAGTATTTT.

The chain employs TRBV2 and TRBJ2-7; D may be TRBD1 (5 bases). Between the trimmed V and J ends, which lost 6 bases and 3 bases, there was a span of 12 bases. The CDR3 spans 13 residues. Germline V lookup: CDR1 SNHLY, CDR2 FYNNEI. The CDR3 here is CASSPRAGYEQYF. The CDR3 DNA is TGTGCCAGCAGCCCCAGGGCTGGCTACGAGCAGTACTTC.

The chain links TRBV12-5 to TRBJ1-5; D is undetermined. There are 13 residues in the CDR3. Between the trimmed V and J ends, which lost 1 base and 5 bases, there was a span of 6 bases. Germline CDR1 LGHNT, CDR2 FRNRAP. The CDR3 sequence: CASGLGLDQPQHF. The DNA of the CDR3 is TGTGCTAGTGGTTTGGGACTGGATCAGCCCCAGCATTTT.

This chain connects TRBV7-6 to TRBJ2-3; possibly TRBD2 for D (5 bases). The CDR3 contains 14 residues. Trimming left V 3 bases short and J 3 bases short, with 10 bases between. Germline CDR1 SGHVS, CDR2 FNYEAQ. The CDR3 region is CASSFGGGTDTQYF. The CDR3 DNA reads TGTGCCAGCAGCTTCGGCGGAGGAACAGATACGCAGTATTTT.

V and J are TRBV12-3 or TRBV12-4 and TRBJ2-7; D not resolved. The CDR3 is 13 amino acids. Trimming stripped 5 bases from V and 3 bases from J, with 11 bases between. The CDR3 coding sequence is TGTGCCAGCAGTCTGAGGCCGGGCTACGAGCAGTACTTC. This encodes CASSLRPGYEQYF.

The chain carries TRBV5-1 and TRBJ2-1; 9 positions match TRBD1. The germline V gene encodes CDR1 SGHRS and CDR2 YFSETQ. V trimming: 6 bases; J trimming: 1 base; junction bases outside the gene matches: 5. There are 15 residues in the CDR3. The CDR3 sequence is CASKPTGGSYNEQFF. The CDR3, as DNA: TGCGCCAGCAAACCGACAGGGGGTTCCTACAATGAGCAGTTCTTC.

This sequence joins TRBV11-2 and TRBJ1-1; 7 positions agree with TRBD1. Germline V gene data show CDR1 as SGHAT and CDR2 as FQNNGV. CDR3 length equals 17 residues. V was clipped by 5 bases and J by 0 bases; unmatched bases: 12. CDR3 in amino acids: CASSQSTTGEMNTEAFF. The CDR3 nucleotides are TGTGCCAGCAGCCAGTCGACTACAGGGGAAATGAACACTGAAGCTTTCTTT.

Remarks on this clone: At one end, the junction sequence differs from germline, possibly due to a read error. The V call is TRBV7-8, the J call TRBJ2-1; 9 bases align to TRBD2. Per germline, CDR1 SGHVS and CDR2 FQNEAQ. The CDR3 length is 13 residues. CDR3: CASSIAGVNEQFF. DNA of the CDR3: TGTGCCAGCAGCATAGCGGGAGTGAATGAGCAGTTCTTC.

This clone was picked up a small number of times. V and J are TRBV7-8 and TRBJ2-3; 7 bases agree with TRBD2. Germline V gene sequence: CDR1 SGHVS, CDR2 FQNEAQ. Trimming took 1 base from V and 1 from J; bases not matched to a gene: 2. CDR3 length equals 15 residues. The CDR3 loop reads CASSLVSGGTDTQYF. CDR3 nucleotide sequence: TGTGCCAGCAGCTTAGTGAGCGGGGGCACAGATACGCAGTATTTT.

The V call is TRBV6-5, the J call TRBJ1-5, with D tentatively TRBD1 (5 bases). With 6 bases removed from V and 0 bases from J, the gap between germline ends came to 9 bases. This CDR3 has 14 residues. Germline loops: CDR1 MNHEY, CDR2 SVGAGI. The DNA for the CDR3 is TGTGCCAGCAGGTTCCAGGGTAGCAATCAGCCCCAGCATTTT. It specifies CASRFQGSNQPQHF.

The chain carries TRBV15 and TRBJ2-3, with D possibly TRBD2 on 6 matching bases. CDR1 is LNHNV and CDR2 is YYDKDF in the germline V gene (reference sequence). The V gene lost 1 base and the J gene lost 4 bases, with 6 bases spanning the gap. The CDR3 is 13 amino acids. The CDR3 reads CATSRGGADTQYF. The CDR3 DNA follows: TGTGCCACCAGCAGAGGGGGGGCAGATACGCAGTATTTT.

The chain is built from TRBV18 and TRBJ2-3; TRBD2 agrees at 10 bases. The CDR3 has 13 amino acids. Germline-derived CDR1 and CDR2 are KGHSH and LQKENI. Germline trimming cut 2 bases from V and 9 bases from J; bases unmatched to any gene: 2. The CDR3 region is CASSPETSGTQYF. CDR3 coding DNA: TGTGCCAGCTCACCAGAGACTAGCGGGACGCAGTATTTT.

J is TRBJ2-7 and V is TRBV6-2 or TRBV6-3, with D perhaps matching TRBD1 (6 bases). The CDR3 covers 13 residues. Germline values: CDR1 MNHEY, CDR2 SVGEGT. Deletions cut 4 bases from V and 5 bases from J, with 12 bases between. Here the CDR3 reads CASSSDSGDEQYF. The DNA for the CDR3 is TGTGCCAGCAGTTCGGACAGTGGCGACGAGCAGTACTTC.

The chain carries TRBV28 and TRBJ2-7, with D unresolved. Germline assignment: CDR1 MDHEN and CDR2 SYDVKM. The CDR3 runs to 14 residues. Trimming shortened V by 3 bases and J by 2 bases, and 11 bases separated the two germline ends. The CDR3 region has the DNA TGTGCCAGCAGTTTCGGAGCTAACACCTACGAGCAGTACTTC. Translated, it gives CASSFGANTYEQYF. The whole variable domain, filled in from reference TRBV28 and TRBJ2-7, reads DVKVTQSSRYLVKRTGEKVFLECVQDMDHENMFWYRQDPGLGLRLIYFSYDVKMKEKGDIPEGYSVSREKKERFSLILESASTNQTSMYLCASSFGANTYEQYFGPGTRLTVT.

The chain employs TRBV30 and TRBJ1-3; D not certain. Deletions cut 3 bases from V and 6 bases from J, with 9 bases between. The CDR3 loop spans 12 amino acids. Germline loops: CDR1 GTSNPN, CDR2 SVGIG (reference sequence). In nucleotides, the CDR3 is TGTGCCTGGAGCATGCAGTCAAACACCATATATTTT. Protein product: CAWSMQSNTIYF.

The chain joins TRBV6-5 to TRBJ2-2, with 7 bases matching TRBD2. V trimming: 8 bases; J trimming: 1 base; junction bases outside the gene matches: 1. Germline V gives CDR1 MNHEY, CDR2 SVGAGI. This CDR3 is 13 amino acids long. Written as DNA, the CDR3 is TGTGCCAGCGGGGGGGAGAACACCGGGGAGCTGTTTTTT. This encodes CASGGENTGELFF.

This sequence joins TRBV5-1 and TRBJ1-1; no firm D call. This CDR3 is built from 13 residues. Between the trimmed V and J ends, which lost 1 base and 4 bases, there was a span of 8 bases. Germline CDR1 and CDR2: SGHRS and YFSETQ. CDR3 region: CASSLTGVTEAFF. CDR3 sequence (DNA): TGCGCCAGCAGCTTGACGGGAGTCACTGAAGCTTTCTTT.

The V call is TRBV18, the J call TRBJ1-2; 7 positions match TRBD1. The germline V gene encodes CDR1 KGHSH and CDR2 LQKENI. The CDR3 consists of 14 residues. The junction had 9 bases not matched to a gene; V was cut back by 4 bases and J by 7 bases. The CDR3 DNA follows: TGTGCCAGCTCACGGCTTGACAGGGATTTTGGCTACACCTTC. This sequence encodes CASSRLDRDFGYTF.